This TCR beta chain was recorded in a study of graft-versus-host responses after intestinal transplantation. To note about this clone: The antigen remains unidentified.

Measured with immunoSEQ multiplex PCR; TCRdb has only the in-frame clones, and not every one. This repertoire shows about 110,000 clones, about 93% found once; its top ten account for 0.4% to 0.55%. The input for sequencing was unstimulated CD8+ T cells sorted from spleen or lymph node cells, taken before intestinal transplant. The TCR comes from a human donor who received an intestinal transplant.

CDR3: CASSYSTGRGETQYF. DNA of the CDR3: TGTGCCAGCAGCTACTCGACAGGGCGGGGGGAGACCCAGTACTTC. The V call is TRBV7-6, the J call TRBJ2-5; tentatively, D is TRBD1 or TRBD2 (7 bases each). The CDR3 extends over 15 amino acids. V was pared by 4 bases and J by 5 bases, with 17 bases between. Germline lookup yields CDR1 SGHVS and CDR2 FNYEAQ.